This record concerns one T cell receptor beta chain sequence. As yet, its antigen is unknown. This sample is drawn from a study of T cells after posttransplantation cyclophosphamide. Measured with immunoSEQ multiplex PCR; TCRdb has only the in-frame clones, and not every one. The sample lists roughly 11,000 clones, just over 90% occurring once. Busulfan-fludarabine conditioning, marrow transplant, and cyclophosphamide on days +3 and +4 were administered. Findings and caveats of the study: Recipient CMV seropositivity and CMV reactivation strongly tracked TRB clonality. Donor-recipient repertoire similarity was low at 1-2 months, rising over year one.

Germline V gene lookup returns CDR1 MNHEY and CDR2 SMNVEV (reference sequence). The CDR3 loop spans 16 amino acids. The V gene end was trimmed by 4 bases and the J gene end by 1 base; junction bases not matched to a gene: 10. The receptor was isolated from a female patient in her 30s who received an allogeneic stem cell transplant from an unrelated donor, was CMV-positive, and had no GVHD. Some T cells may be transferred from the graft donor. The sequences come from PBMCs, collected after allogeneic stem cell transplant with posttransplant cyclophosphamide. The gene calls are TRBV27 and TRBJ2-7; 7 bases match TRBD2. For the CDR3, the DNA is TGTGCCAGCAGTTCGCCCTGGGGCGGGGGATCCTACGAGCAGTACTTC. This gives the protein CASSSPWGGGSYEQYF.